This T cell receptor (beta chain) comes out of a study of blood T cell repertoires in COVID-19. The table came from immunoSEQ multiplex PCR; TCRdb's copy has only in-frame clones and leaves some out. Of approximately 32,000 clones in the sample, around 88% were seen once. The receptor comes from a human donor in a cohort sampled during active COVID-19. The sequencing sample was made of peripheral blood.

For the CDR3, the DNA is TGTGCCAGTGGGACAGACTACGAGCAGTACTTC. This encodes CASGTDYEQYF. V is TRBV19 and J is TRBJ2-7; 7 bases align to TRBD1. From germline, CDR1 is LNHDA and CDR2 SQIVND (reference sequence). V shed 8 bases, J shed 3 bases, and the junction held 1 base outside the gene matches. This CDR3 spans 11 amino acids.